This T cell receptor beta chain derives from a study of memory CD4+ T cells and cytomegalovirus serostatus. Study in general: Of the healthy Belgian adults, roughly ten were CMV seropositive and about 24 seronegative. Study results and limitations: Repertoires predicted CMV serostatus with median bootstrapped AUC of 0.95.

CDR1 is SGHRS and CDR2 is YFSETQ in the germline V gene. The CDR3 length is 16 residues. V gave up 4 bases and J gave up 4 bases; unmatched junction bases: 4. The sort gate was single viable CD3+CD4+CD8-CD45RO+ cells for memory CD4+ T cells. CMV serostatus came from serum IgG against pp150, pp28, p38, p52. A remark on this clone: Its antigen is unknown.

Only in-frame clones appear in the TCRdb table, and some are missing; sequencing was by immunoSEQ multiplex PCR. The table has roughly 50,000 clones, about four fifths seen once. The sequencing input was memory CD4+ T cells from blood. J is TRBJ2-5 and V is TRBV5-1; 16 positions match TRBD2. The TCR sequence derives from an adult in good health and CMV-seronegative. Some clones in this sample may be carry-over from other donors' samples. This chain's CDR3 is CASSPGTSGRGETQYF. In DNA, the CDR3 is TGCGCCAGCAGCCCCGGGACTAGCGGGAGGGGAGAGACCCAGTACTTC.